The T cell receptor beta chain under discussion was sequenced for a study of cytomegalovirus exposure and HLA in healthy donors. Study information: Of the donors genotyped, approximately 410 in all, less than 90% fell in the Caucasian-associated ancestry cluster.

The primer mix had 60 Vbeta and 13 Jbeta primers. Measured with immunoSEQ multiplex PCR; TCRdb has only the in-frame clones, and not every one. The table lists 110,000 to 150,000 clones, 75% of them singletons. V lost 5 bases to trimming and J lost 6 bases, with 14 bases between them. CDR1 is MNHEY, CDR2 SMNVEV, per germline (reference sequence). The CDR3 spans 13 residues. The sample was PBMCs. V is TRBV27 and J is TRBJ2-7, with D unclear. The source of this sequence is a man aged 30 to 45 in good health and CMV-seronegative. The CDR3 DNA follows: TGTGCCAGCAGTCCCCGCATCCTCGGCGAGCAGTACTTC. Amino acid sequence: CASSPRILGEQYF.